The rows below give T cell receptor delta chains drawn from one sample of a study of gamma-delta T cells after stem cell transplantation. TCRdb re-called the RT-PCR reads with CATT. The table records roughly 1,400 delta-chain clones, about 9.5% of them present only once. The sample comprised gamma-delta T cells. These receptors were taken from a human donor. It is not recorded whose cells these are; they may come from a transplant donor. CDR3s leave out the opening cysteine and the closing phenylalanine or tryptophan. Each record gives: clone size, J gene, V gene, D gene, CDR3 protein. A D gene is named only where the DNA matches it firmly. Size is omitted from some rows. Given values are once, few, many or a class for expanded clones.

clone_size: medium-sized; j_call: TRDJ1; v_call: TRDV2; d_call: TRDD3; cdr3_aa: ACDTVFSNNRGIRTNDKLI
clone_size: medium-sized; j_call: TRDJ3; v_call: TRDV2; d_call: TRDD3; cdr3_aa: ACDTALGGYPSSWDTRQMF
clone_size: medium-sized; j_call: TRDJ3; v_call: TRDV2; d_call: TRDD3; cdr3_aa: ACDTGWWGIRRDTRQMF
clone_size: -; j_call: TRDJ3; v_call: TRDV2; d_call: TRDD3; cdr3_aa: ACDTGTGGYTGSRDTRQMF
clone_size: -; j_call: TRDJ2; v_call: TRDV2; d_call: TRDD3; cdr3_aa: ACDTVGGDNTAQLF
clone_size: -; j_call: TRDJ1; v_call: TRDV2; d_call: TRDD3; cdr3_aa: ACDTVDGYGDKLI
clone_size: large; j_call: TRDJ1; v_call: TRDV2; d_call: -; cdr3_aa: ACDTVWGRGDKLI
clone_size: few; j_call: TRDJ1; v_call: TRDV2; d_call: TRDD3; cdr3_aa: ACDLLGAFTDKLI
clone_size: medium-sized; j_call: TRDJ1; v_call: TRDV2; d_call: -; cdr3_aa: ACDSIAAYTDKLI
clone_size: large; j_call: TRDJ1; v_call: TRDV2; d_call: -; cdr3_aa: ACDPVSGMYTDKLI
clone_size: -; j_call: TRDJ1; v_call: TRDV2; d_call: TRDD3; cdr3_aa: ACDSLVLGDNNAPYTDKLI
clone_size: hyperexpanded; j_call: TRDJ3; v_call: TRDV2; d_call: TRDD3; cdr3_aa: ACDILLGDLSWDTRQMF
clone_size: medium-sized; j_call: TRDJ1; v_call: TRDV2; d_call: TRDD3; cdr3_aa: ACDSVLLGARGDKLI
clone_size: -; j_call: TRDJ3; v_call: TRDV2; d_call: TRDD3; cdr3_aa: ACDPILGDTPTSPWDTRQMF
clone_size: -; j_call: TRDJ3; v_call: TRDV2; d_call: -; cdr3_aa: ACDTTGLSSWDTRQMF
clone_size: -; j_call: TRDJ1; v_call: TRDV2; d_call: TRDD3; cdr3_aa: ACEALGATEDTDKLI
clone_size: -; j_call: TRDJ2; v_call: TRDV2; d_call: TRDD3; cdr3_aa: ACDTLGDTLTAQLF
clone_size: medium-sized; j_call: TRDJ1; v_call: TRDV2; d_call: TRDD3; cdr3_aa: ACLSLGIPDKLI
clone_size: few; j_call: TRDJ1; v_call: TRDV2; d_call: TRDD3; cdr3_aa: ACDLLGATYKLI
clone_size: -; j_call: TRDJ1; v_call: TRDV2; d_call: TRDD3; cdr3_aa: ACDLLGATDKLI
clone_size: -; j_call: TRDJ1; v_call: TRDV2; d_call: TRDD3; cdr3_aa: ACHTVRTLGEAGEHNDKLI
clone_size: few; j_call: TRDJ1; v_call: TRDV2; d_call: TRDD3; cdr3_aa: ACDTLGDTTDKLI
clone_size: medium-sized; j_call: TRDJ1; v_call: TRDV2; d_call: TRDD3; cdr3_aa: ACDTVGDKGGDKLI
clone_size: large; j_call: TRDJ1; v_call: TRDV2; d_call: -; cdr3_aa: ACDTVGDPYTDKLI
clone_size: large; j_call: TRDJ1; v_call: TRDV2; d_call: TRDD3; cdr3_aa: ACDTVTLLGINTDKLI
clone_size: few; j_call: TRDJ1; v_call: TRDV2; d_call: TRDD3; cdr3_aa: ACERLGANLDNTDKLI
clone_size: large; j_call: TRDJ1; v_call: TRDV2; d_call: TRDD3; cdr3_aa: ACDTVLSGGYEYTDKLI
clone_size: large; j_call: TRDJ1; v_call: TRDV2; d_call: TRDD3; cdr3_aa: ACDTVGGYGDKLI
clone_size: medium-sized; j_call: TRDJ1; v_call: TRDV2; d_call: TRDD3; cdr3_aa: ACDGLGDNTDKLI
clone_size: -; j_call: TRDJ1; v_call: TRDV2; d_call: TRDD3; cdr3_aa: ACDTVRGILYTDKLI
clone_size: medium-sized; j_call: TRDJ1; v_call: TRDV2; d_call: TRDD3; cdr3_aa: ACDTVSTSGGPSYTDKLI
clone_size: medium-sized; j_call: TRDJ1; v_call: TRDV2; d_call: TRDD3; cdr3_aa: ACDSLNGGYSYTDKLI
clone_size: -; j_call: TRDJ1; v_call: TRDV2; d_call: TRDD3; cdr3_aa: ACDELTGGHFDKLI
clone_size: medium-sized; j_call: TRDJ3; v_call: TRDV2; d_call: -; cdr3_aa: ACDTGTPSSWDTRQMF
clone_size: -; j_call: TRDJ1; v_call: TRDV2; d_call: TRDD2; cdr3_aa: ACDTVRPLPTSGMQEYTDKLI
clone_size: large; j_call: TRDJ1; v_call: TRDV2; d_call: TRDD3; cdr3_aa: ACDLLSGGSATDKLI
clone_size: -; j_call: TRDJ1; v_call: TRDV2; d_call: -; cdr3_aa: ACDTVGRGINTDKLI
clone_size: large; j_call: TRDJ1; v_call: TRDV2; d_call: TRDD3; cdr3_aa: ACDILGTLGERPTDKLI
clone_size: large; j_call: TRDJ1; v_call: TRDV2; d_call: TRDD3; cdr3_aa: ACDLLGDTGDKLI
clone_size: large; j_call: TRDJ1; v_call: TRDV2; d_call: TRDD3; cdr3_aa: ACDNILGDTGPDKLI
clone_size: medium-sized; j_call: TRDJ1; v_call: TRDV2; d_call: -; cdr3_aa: ACDTLKGGTERYTDKLI
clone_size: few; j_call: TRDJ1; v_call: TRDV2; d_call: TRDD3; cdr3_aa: ARDILLGDTLKSPTDKLI
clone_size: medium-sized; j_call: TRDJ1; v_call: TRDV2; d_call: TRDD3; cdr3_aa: ACDPVGPVDLPRGLGDDTDKLI
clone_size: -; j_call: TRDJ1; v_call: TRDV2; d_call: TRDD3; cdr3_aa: ACDPVLGDPLGYTDKLI
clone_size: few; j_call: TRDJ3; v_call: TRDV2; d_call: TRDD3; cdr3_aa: ACDTGTGGYATWDTRQMF
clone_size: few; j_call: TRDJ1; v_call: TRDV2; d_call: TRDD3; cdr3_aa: ACDKLGDSRANFGKLI
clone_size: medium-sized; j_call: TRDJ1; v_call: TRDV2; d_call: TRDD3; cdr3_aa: ACDTLLGGTHTDKLI
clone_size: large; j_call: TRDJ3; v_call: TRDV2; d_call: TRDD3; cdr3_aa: ACDHTGGSHSSWDTRQMF
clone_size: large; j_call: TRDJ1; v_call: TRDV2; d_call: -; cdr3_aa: ACDTVLEDSLRGKLI
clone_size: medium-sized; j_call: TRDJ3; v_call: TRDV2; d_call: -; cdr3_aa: ACDTGGSVTWDTRQMF
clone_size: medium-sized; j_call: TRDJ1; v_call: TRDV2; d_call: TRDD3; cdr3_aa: ACDTVSLGDTGADKLI
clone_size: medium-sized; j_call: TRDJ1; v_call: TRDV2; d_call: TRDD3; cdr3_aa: ACDTVGTGGSYTDKLI
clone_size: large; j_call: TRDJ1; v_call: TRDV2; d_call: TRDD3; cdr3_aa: ACDTLGENTDKLI